This T cell receptor beta chain derives from a study of vaccination and CD4 T cells after COVID-19. Treatment: roughly ten-day PBMC culture with coronavirus spike peptide pools or control peptides (ViraFEST assay). The length of the CDR3 is 13 residues. The V and J ends lost 5 bases and 2 bases respectively, with 9 bases between them. Germline CDR1 SGHTA, CDR2 FQGTGA. This clonotype is judged large. Its antigen is unidentified. At the Johns Hopkins FTIC core, DNA taken from cultured CD4+ T cells was sequenced by way of the Oncomine TCR Beta short-read assay. Each CDR3 protein gets one entry after TCRdb re-called the PCR reads with MiXCR. In the table there are some 15,000 distinct CDR3 sequences, 73% of which are singletons.

The V call is TRBV7-3, the J call TRBJ2-5; D remains unclear. The source of this sequence is a human donor who had recovered from COVID-19. Sequenced: CD4+ T cells from blood, cultured in vitro. CDR3 residues: CASSLVRQETQYF. In nucleotides, the CDR3 is TGTGCCAGCAGCCTGGTTCGGCAAGAGACCCAGTACTTC.